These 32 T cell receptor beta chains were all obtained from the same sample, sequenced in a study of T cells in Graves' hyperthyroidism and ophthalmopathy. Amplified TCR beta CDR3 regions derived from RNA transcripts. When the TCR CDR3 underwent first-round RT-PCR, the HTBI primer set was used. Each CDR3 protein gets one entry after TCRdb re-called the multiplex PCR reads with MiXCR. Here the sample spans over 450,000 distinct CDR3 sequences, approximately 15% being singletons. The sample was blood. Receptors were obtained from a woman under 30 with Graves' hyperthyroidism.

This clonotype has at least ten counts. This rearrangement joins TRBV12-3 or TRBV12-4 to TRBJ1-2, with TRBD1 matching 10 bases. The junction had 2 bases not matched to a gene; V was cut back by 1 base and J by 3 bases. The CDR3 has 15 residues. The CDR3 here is CASSLVGTGDYGYTF. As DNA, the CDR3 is TGTGCCAGCAGTTTAGTAGGGACAGGGGACTATGGCTACACCTTC.

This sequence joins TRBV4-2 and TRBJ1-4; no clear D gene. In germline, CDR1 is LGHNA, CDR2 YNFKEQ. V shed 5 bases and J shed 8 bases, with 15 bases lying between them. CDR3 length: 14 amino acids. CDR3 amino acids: CASSTRADHEKLFF. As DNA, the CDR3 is TGTGCCAGCAGCACCCGGGCAGATCACGAAAAACTGTTTTTT.

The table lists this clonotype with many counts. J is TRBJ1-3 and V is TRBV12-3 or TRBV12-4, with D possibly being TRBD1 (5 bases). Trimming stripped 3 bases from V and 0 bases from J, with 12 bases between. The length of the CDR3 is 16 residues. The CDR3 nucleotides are TGTGCCAGCAGTTTTGGGCGCGGGACCTCTGGAAACACCATATATTTT. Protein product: CASSFGRGTSGNTIYF.

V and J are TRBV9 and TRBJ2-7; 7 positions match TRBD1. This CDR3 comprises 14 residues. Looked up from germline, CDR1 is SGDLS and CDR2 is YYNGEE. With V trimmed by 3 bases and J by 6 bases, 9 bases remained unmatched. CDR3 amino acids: CASSARQGSGEQYF. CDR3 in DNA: TGTGCCAGCAGCGCCCGACAGGGCTCTGGCGAGCAGTACTTC.

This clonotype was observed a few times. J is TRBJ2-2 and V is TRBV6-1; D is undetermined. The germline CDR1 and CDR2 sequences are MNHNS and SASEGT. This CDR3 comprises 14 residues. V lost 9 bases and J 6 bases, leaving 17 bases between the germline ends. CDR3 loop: CASQRHLTPGELFF. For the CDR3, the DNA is TGTGCCAGTCAGAGACATCTGACCCCCGGGGAGCTGTTTTTT.

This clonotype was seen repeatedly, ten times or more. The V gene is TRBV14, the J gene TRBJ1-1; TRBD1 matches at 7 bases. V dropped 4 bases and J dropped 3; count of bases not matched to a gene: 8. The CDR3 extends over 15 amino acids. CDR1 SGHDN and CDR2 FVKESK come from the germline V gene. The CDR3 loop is CASSRPFQGDTEAFF. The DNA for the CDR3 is TGTGCCAGCAGCCGCCCTTTTCAGGGGGACACTGAAGCTTTCTTT.

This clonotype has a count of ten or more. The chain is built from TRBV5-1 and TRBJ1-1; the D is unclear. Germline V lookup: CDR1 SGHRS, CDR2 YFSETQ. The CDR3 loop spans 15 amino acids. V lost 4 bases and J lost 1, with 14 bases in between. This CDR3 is CASSRWASTNTEAFF. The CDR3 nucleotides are TGCGCCAGCAGCCGCTGGGCCTCAACGAACACTGAAGCTTTCTTT.

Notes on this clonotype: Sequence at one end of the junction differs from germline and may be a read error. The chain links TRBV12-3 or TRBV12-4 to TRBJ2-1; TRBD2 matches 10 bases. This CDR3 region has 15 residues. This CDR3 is CASKTGTSDYSEQFF. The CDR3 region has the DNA TGTGCCAGCAAGACCGGGACTAGCGACTACAGTGAGCAGTTCTTC.

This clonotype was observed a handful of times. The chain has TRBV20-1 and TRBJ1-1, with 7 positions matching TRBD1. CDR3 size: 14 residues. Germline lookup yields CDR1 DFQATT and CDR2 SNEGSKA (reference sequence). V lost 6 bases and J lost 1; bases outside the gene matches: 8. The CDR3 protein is CSALKGQANTEAFF. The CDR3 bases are TGCAGTGCATTAAAAGGACAGGCGAACACTGAAGCTTTCTTT.

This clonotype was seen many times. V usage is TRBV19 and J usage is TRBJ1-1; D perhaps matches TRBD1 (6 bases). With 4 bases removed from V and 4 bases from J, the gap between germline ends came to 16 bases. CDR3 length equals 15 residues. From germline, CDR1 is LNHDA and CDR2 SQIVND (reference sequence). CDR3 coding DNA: TGTGCCAGTAGTAGAGGGGGGGCGCGGGCCACTGAAGCTTTCTTT. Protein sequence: CASSRGGARATEAFF.

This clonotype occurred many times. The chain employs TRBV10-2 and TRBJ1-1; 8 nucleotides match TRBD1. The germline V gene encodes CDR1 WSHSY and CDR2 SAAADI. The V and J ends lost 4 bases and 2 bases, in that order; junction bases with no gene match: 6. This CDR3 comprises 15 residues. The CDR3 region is CASSGPDRGNTEAFF. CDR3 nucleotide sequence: TGCGCCAGCAGTGGGCCTGACAGGGGAAACACTGAAGCTTTCTTT.

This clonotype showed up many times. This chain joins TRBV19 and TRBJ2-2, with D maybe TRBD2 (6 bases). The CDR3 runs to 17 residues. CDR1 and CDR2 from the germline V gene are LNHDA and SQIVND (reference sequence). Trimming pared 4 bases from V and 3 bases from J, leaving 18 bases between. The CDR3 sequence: CASSTLSGAIDTGELFF. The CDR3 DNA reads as TGTGCCAGTAGTACCCTCTCGGGAGCGATCGACACCGGGGAGCTGTTTTTT.

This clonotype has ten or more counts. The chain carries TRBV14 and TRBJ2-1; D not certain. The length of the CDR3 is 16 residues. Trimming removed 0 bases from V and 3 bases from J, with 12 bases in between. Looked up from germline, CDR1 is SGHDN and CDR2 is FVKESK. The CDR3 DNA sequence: TGTGCCAGCAGCCAAGATTTCGGTAAACACTACAATGAGCAGTTCTTC. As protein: CASSQDFGKHYNEQFF.

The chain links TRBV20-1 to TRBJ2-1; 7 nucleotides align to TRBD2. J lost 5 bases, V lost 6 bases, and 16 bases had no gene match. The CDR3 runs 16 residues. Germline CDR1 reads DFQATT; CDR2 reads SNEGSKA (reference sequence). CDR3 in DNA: TGCAGTGCCAGTTCCAACCGCGGGAGCCTAAACAATGAGCAGTTCTTC. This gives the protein CSASSNRGSLNNEQFF.

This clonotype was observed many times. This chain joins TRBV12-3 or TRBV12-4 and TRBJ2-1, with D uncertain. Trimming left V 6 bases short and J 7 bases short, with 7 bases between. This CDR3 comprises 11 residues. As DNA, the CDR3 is TGTGCCAGCAGCGAGGTGAATGAGCAGTTCTTC. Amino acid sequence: CASSEVNEQFF.

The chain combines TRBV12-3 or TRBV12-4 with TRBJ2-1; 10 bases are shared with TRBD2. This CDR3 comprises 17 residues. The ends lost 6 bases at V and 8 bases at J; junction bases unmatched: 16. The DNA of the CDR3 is TGTGCCAGCAGCCAAGCCGCGATAGCGGGAGGTTTGGATGAGCAGTTCTTC. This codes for CASSQAAIAGGLDEQFF.

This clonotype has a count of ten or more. CDR3 DNA: TGTGCCAGCAGTTTCGGCAGGGGAGGGTCTGAAGCTTTCTTT. Amino acids: CASSFGRGGSEAFF. The rearrangement links TRBV12-3 or TRBV12-4 to TRBJ1-1; possible D gene TRBD1, 6 bases. The CDR3 runs to 14 residues. V was clipped by 3 bases and J by 6 bases, with 14 bases between them.

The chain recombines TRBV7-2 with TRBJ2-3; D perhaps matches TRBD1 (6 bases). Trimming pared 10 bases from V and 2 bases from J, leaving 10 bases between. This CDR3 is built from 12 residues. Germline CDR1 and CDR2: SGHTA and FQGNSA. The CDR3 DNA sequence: TGTGCCACAGGGGCGACCACAGATACGCAGTATTTT. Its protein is CATGATTDTQYF. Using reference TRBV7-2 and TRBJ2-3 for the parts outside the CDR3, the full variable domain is GAGVSQSPSNKVTEKGKDVELRCDPISGHTALYWYRQSLGQGLEFLIYFQGNSAPDKSGLPSDRFSAERTGGSVSTLTIQRTQQEDSAVYLCATGATTDTQYFGPGTRLTVL.

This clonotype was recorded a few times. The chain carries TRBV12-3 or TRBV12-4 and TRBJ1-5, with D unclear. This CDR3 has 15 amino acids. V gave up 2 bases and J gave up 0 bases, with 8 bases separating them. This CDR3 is CASSLREDSNQPQHF. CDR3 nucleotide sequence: TGTGCCAGCAGTTTAAGGGAAGATAGCAATCAGCCCCAGCATTTT.

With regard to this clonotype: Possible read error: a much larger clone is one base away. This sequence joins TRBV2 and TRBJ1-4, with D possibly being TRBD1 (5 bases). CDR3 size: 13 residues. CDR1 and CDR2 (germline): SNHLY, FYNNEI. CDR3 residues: CARRDRPNEKLLF. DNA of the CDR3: TGTGCCAGAAGGGACCGGCCTAATGAAAAACTGCTTTTT.

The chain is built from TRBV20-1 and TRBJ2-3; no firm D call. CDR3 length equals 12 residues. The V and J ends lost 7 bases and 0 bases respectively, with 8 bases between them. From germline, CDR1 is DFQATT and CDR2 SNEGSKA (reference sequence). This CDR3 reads CSGRASTDTQYF. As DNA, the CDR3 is TGCAGTGGTCGCGCCAGCACAGATACGCAGTATTTT.

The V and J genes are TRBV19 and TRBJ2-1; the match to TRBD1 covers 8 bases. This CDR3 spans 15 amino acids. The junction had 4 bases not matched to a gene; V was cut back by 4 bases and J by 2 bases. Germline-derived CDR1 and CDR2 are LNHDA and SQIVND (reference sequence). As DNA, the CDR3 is TGTGCCAGTAGTACCTTGACAGGGGCCTACAATGAGCAGTTCTTC. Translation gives CASSTLTGAYNEQFF.

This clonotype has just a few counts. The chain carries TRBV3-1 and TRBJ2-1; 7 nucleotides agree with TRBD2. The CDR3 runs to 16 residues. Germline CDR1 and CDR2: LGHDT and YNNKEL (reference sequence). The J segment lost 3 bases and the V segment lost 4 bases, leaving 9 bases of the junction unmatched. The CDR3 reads CASSPTLADFYNEQFF. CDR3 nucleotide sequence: TGTGCCAGCAGCCCGACTCTAGCGGACTTCTACAATGAGCAGTTCTTC.

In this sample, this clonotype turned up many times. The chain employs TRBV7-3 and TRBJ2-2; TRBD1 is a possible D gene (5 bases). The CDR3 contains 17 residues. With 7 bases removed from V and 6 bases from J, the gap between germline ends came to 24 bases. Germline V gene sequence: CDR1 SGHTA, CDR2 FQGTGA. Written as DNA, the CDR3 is TGTGCCAGCACCCGAAAAGGGGCTAGGGGCGCTGCCGGGGAGCTGTTTTTT. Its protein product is CASTRKGARGAAGELFF.

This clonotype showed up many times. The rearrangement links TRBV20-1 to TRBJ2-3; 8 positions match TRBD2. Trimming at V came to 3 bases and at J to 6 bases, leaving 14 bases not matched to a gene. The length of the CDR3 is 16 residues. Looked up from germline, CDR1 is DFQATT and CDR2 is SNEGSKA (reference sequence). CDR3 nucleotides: TGCAGTGCTAGTTCGAGCGGGAGAGCCCGGGTGGATACGCAGTATTTT. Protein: CSASSSGRARVDTQYF.

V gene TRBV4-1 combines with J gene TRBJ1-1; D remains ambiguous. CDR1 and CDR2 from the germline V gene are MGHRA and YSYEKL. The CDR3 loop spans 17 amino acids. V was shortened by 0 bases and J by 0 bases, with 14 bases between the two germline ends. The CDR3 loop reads CASSQDLGGIMNTEAFF. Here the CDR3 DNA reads TGCGCCAGCAGCCAAGACTTGGGTGGGATCATGAACACTGAAGCTTTCTTT.

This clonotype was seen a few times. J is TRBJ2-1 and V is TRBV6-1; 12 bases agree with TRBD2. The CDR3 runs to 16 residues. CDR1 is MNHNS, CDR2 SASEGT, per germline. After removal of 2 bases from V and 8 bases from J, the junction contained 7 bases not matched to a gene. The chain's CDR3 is CASSELTSGRWDEQFF. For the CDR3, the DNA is TGTGCCAGCAGTGAATTGACTAGCGGGAGATGGGATGAGCAGTTCTTC.

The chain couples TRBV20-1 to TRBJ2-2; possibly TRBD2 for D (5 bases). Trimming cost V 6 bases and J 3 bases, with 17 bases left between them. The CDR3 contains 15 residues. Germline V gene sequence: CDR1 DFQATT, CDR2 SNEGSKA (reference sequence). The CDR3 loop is CSARWVGSDTGELFF. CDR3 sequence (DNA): TGCAGTGCCCGGTGGGTAGGGAGTGACACCGGGGAGCTGTTTTTT.

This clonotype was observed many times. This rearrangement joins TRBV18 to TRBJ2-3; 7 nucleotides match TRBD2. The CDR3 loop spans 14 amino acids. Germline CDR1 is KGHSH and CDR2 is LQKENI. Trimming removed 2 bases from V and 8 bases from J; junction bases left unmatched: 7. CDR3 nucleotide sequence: TGTGCCAGCTCACCAGGGACTACCACCAGTACGCAGTATTTT. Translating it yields CASSPGTTTSTQYF. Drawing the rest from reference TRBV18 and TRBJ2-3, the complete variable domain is NAGVMQNPRHLVRRRGQEARLRCSPMKGHSHVYWYRQLPEEGLKFMVYLQKENIIDESGMPKERFSAEFPKEGPSILRIQQVVRGDSAAYFCASSPGTTTSTQYFGPGTRLTVL.

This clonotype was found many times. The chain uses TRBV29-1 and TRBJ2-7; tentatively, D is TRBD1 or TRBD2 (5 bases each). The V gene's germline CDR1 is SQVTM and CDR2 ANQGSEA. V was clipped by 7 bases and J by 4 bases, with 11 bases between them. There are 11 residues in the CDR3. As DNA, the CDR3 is TGCAGCGGGGACGCAGGGTACGAGCAGTACGTC. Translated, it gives CSGDAGYEQYV.

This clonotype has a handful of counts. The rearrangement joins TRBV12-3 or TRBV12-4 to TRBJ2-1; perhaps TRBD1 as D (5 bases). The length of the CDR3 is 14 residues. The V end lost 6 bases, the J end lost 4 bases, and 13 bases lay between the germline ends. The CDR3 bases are TGTGCCAGCAGGGACCAGGGTGATTACAATGAGCAGTTCTTC. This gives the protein CASRDQGDYNEQFF.

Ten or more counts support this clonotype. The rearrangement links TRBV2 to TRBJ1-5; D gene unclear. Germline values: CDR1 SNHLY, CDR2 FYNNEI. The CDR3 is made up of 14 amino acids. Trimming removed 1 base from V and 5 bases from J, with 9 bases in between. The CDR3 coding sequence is TGTGCCAGCAGTGAAGTCGTAGGGTATCAGCCCCAGCATTTT. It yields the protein CASSEVVGYQPQHF.